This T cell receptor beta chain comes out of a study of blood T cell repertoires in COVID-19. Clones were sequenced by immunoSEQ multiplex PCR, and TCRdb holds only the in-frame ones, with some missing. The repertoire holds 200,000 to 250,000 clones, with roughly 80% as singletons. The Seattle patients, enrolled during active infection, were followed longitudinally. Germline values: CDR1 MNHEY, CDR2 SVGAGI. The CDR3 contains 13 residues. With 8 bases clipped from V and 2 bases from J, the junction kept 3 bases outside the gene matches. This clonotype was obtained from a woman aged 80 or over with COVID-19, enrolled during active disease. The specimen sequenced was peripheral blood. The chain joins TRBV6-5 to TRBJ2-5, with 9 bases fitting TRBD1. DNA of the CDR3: TGTGCCAGCGGAGGGACAGGGCAAGAGACCCAGTACTTC. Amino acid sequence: CASGGTGQETQYF.